This T cell receptor (beta chain) was found in a study of blood T cells in healthy people across ages. Whole-study findings and limits: The recorded TCR beta diversity per million T cells decreased in a roughly linear manner with age.

Then a second PCR, running about 6 to 12 cycles, was carried out with a sample-barcoded 5' primer and a J-beta primer mix. TCRdb fed the 5' RACE reads into MiXCR, producing one record per CDR3 protein. The sample lists 800,000 to 950,000 distinct CDR3 sequences, approximately 49% seen once, with roughly 12% in the top ten. The CDR3 extends over 13 amino acids. V lost 3 bases to trimming and J lost 4 bases, with 8 bases between them. Per germline, CDR1 LGHDT and CDR2 YNNKEL (reference sequence). With regard to this clonotype: What it binds is not known.

The origin of this receptor is a man aged 30 to 45 in good health. The chain uses TRBV3-1 and TRBJ2-3; D unresolved. Specimen: blood. As DNA, the CDR3 is TGTGCCAGCAGCCAGATACCGGCAGATACGCAGTATTTT. This encodes CASSQIPADTQYF.